This TCR beta chain was recovered during a study of beta chain features in type 1 diabetes. Findings and limits, study-wide: Significant though moderate, a shortening of TCRB CDR3s appeared in all four CD4+ subsets of Type 1 diabetes patients. A greater similarity of naive, central memory and Treg TCRB repertoires was seen among patients than among healthy donors.

Germline CDR1 MNHEY, CDR2 SMNVEV (reference sequence). With V trimmed by 7 bases and J by 8 bases, 13 bases remained unmatched. This CDR3 has 16 amino acids. This clone appeared a few times. Its specificity is unknown. Every isolated RNA sample was fully reverse transcribed, so sequencing captured expressed TCRB transcripts. The assay was immunoSEQ multiplex PCR, and TCRdb's table has in-frame clones only and misses some. The profile shows some 290,000 clones, approximately 24% of them singletons. The clonotype was recovered from a woman aged 30 to 39 with type 1 diabetes. Sequencing used naive CD4+ T cells from blood. The chain uses TRBV27 and TRBJ2-1, with 11 bases identical to TRBD2. The DNA for the CDR3 is TGTGCCAGCACTCGGCTAGCGGGAGGCCCGAAGGATGAGCAGTTCTTC. It encodes CASTRLAGGPKDEQFF.